This T cell receptor beta chain was sequenced in a study of blood T cell repertoires in COVID-19. The wider study: Collection of acute and convalescent COVID-19 samples took place in the United States, Italy and Spain. T cells, B-cell-depleted T cells, or PBMCs provided the cDNA or gDNA that served as material.

Per the authors' pipeline: Amplification of reference gene primers provided the estimated nucleated cell counts. Sequencing used immunoSEQ multiplex PCR; TCRdb keeps in-frame clones, though not all of them. D and trimming were read from the DNA, whereas the V and J calls and clone size are those reported in that table. Found here are 150,000 to 200,000 clones, around 86% of them singletons; the top ten hold roughly 7.3%. Germline lookup yields CDR1 WNHNN and CDR2 SYGVQD (reference sequence). The J segment lost 5 bases and the V segment lost 6 bases, leaving 2 bases of the junction unmatched. There are 12 residues in the CDR3.

The TCR originated in a woman older than 75 in a cohort sampled during active or convalescent COVID-19. Sequenced: peripheral blood. The rearrangement uses TRBV10-1 and TRBJ2-3; TRBD2 aligns across 7 bases. The CDR3 sequence: CASSGEGDTQYF. The CDR3 DNA reads as TGCGCCAGCAGCGGGGAGGGAGATACGCAGTATTTT.